The 27 T cell receptor beta chains below were found in one sample sequenced in a study of shared clonotypes between healthy human individuals. The assay was immunoSEQ multiplex PCR, and TCRdb's table has in-frame clones only and misses some. The table has 2,500,000 or so clones, more than 90% seen once. The specimen was naive CD4+ T cells sorted from blood. Subset reported: CD45RA+ positively selected. The receptor set was obtained from a man aged 18 to 30 in good health.

The chain couples TRBV2 to TRBJ1-2, with D unresolved. Looked up from germline, CDR1 is SNHLY and CDR2 is FYNNEI. CDR3 length: 12 residues. Trimming took 6 bases from V and 4 from J, leaving 9 bases between them. CDR3 DNA: TGTGCCAGCAGGGACGAGGGCTATGGCTACACCTTC. Translated: CASRDEGYGYTF.

V is TRBV10-3 and J is TRBJ2-7; 13 bases are shared with TRBD2. The CDR3 totals 16 residues. CDR1 ENHRY and CDR2 SYGVKD come from the germline V gene. V dropped 2 bases and J dropped 1; count of bases not matched to a gene: 2. In DNA, the CDR3 is TGTGCCATCAGTGAGGGGACTAGCGGGGAATCCTACGAGCAGTACTTC. Protein product: CAISEGTSGESYEQYF.

As regards this clone: Additional DNA sequences in this sample encode the identical CDR3. The rearrangement links TRBV30 to TRBJ1-4; possible D gene TRBD1, 5 bases. There are 13 residues in the CDR3. V was cut by 0 bases and J by 7 bases, with 9 bases left in between. Germline loops: CDR1 GTSNPN, CDR2 SVGIG (reference sequence). Here the CDR3 reads CAWSVQATEKLFF. The CDR3 nucleotides are TGTGCCTGGAGTGTACAGGCTACTGAAAAACTGTTTTTT.

The rearrangement joins TRBV28 to TRBJ1-1; D might be TRBD1 (5 bases). Trimming took 5 bases from V and 5 from J, leaving 15 bases between them. This CDR3 is 14 amino acids long. The germline V gene has CDR1 MDHEN and CDR2 SYDVKM. The CDR3 loop is CASSPGDLRTEAFF. In DNA form, the CDR3 reads TGTGCCAGCAGTCCTGGGGACCTTAGGACTGAAGCTTTCTTT.

This chain connects TRBV7-9 to TRBJ1-6, with D possibly matching TRBD1 (5 bases). CDR3 length equals 16 residues. Trimming stripped 7 bases from V and 4 bases from J, with 17 bases between. Germline V CDR1 and CDR2: SEHNR, FQNEAQ (reference sequence). This CDR3 reads CASTPVGQTYNSPLHF. The CDR3 DNA sequence: TGTGCCAGCACCCCAGTGGGGCAAACTTATAATTCACCCCTCCACTTT.

The chain combines TRBV28 with TRBJ2-5, with D perhaps TRBD2 (5 bases). Germline CDR1 reads MDHEN; CDR2 reads SYDVKM. The germline V and J ends were trimmed by 6 bases and 0 bases, with 20 bases remaining between them. The CDR3 length is 17 residues. This CDR3 is CASSPPSTERHQETQYF. Here the CDR3 DNA reads TGTGCCAGCAGCCCCCCTAGTACGGAGCGGCACCAAGAGACCCAGTACTTC.

The chain links TRBV2 to TRBJ1-2, with D perhaps TRBD1 (6 bases). The CDR3 sequence is 15 residues long. Trimming removed 5 bases at V and 4 bases at J, with 17 bases between. Germline V gene lookup returns CDR1 SNHLY and CDR2 FYNNEI. The CDR3 DNA follows: TGTGCCAGCAGTCCATCAGAGGGGGGACTCTATGGCTACACCTTC. This translates into CASSPSEGGLYGYTF.

The chain carries TRBV5-1 and TRBJ2-3, with D possibly TRBD1 on 5 matching bases. The germline V gene encodes CDR1 SGHRS and CDR2 YFSETQ. The CDR3 contains 16 residues. V was trimmed by 4 bases and J by 0 bases, leaving 15 bases between them. CDR3 DNA: TGCGCCAGCAGCGTCATAGGGGTGGGAAGCACAGATACGCAGTATTTT. Translated: CASSVIGVGSTDTQYF.

The chain employs TRBV5-1 and TRBJ1-3; the match to TRBD1 covers 7 bases. Germline CDR1 is SGHRS and CDR2 is YFSETQ. With V trimmed by 3 bases and J by 0 bases, 6 bases remained unmatched. CDR3 length: 16 residues. The CDR3 here is CASSSTGQSSGNTIYF. In DNA, the CDR3 is TGCGCCAGCAGCTCCACGGGACAGAGCTCTGGAAACACCATATATTTT.

Turning to this clone: This CDR3 is also generated by other DNA sequences in the sample. The V call is TRBV5-4, the J call TRBJ2-3; D perhaps matches TRBD2 (6 bases). CDR1 SGHNT and CDR2 YYREEE come from the germline V gene (reference sequence). CDR3 size: 15 residues. Between the trimmed V and J ends, which lost 0 bases and 2 bases, there was a span of 10 bases. The CDR3 is CASSLGAGSTDTQYF. CDR3 nucleotides: TGTGCCAGCAGCTTGGGGGCGGGATCCACAGATACGCAGTATTTT.

The chain joins TRBV29-1 to TRBJ2-5, with TRBD2 identical over 7 bases. V lost 6 bases and J lost 5; bases outside the gene matches: 9. The CDR3 has 13 residues. Germline values: CDR1 SQVTM, CDR2 ANQGSEA. The CDR3 protein is CSVTTWDYETQYF. In DNA form, the CDR3 reads TGCAGCGTCACTACCTGGGACTATGAGACCCAGTACTTC. The whole variable domain, filled in from reference TRBV29-1 and TRBJ2-5, reads SAVISQKPSRDICQRGTSLTIQCQVDSQVTMMFWYRQQPGQSLTLIATANQGSEATYESGFVIDKFPISRPNLTFSTLTVSNMSPEDSSIYLCSVTTWDYETQYFGPGTRLLVL.

This clone was seen a few times. The J gene is TRBJ1-2, the V gene TRBV7-2, with TRBD1 matching over 7 bases. The germline CDR1 and CDR2 sequences are SGHTA and FQGNSA. The CDR3 runs to 12 residues. The V gene end was trimmed by 5 bases and the J gene end by 4 bases; junction bases not matched to a gene: 1. CDR3 amino acids: CASSRDSYGYTF. The CDR3 DNA follows: TGTGCCAGCAGCCGGGACAGCTATGGCTACACCTTC. Looking up the rest from reference TRBV7-2 and TRBJ1-2 gives the full variable domain: GAGVSQSPSNKVTEKGKDVELRCDPISGHTALYWYRQSLGQGLEFLIYFQGNSAPDKSGLPSDRFSAERTGGSVSTLTIQRTQQEDSAVYLCASSRDSYGYTFGSGTRLTVV.

The CDR3 sequence is CASSRDGSYNEQFF. CDR3 nucleotide sequence: TGTGCCAGCAGTCGGGACGGCTCCTACAATGAGCAGTTCTTC. The chain carries TRBV6-4 and TRBJ2-1, with D perhaps TRBD1 or TRBD2 (5 bases each). Germline assignment: CDR1 MRHNA and CDR2 SNTAGT. The CDR3 covers 14 residues. The V and J ends lost 5 bases and 0 bases respectively, with 8 bases between them.

V usage is TRBV7-9 and J usage is TRBJ2-7; 12 bases line up with TRBD2. Germline CDR1 SEHNR, CDR2 FQNEAQ (reference sequence). This CDR3 region has 16 residues. J lost 5 bases, V lost 1 base, and 6 bases had no gene match. For the CDR3, the DNA is TGTGCCAGCAGCTTAGTATCATCTAGCGGGAGGGACGAGCAGTACTTC. Amino acid sequence: CASSLVSSSGRDEQYF.

As for this clone: This specimen includes other DNA sequences encoding the same CDR3. The J gene is TRBJ1-2, the V gene TRBV30; D call uncertain. Germline V gives CDR1 GTSNPN, CDR2 SVGIG (reference sequence). The germline V and J ends were trimmed by 0 bases and 8 bases, with 10 bases remaining between them. The CDR3 has 12 amino acids. The CDR3 spells CAWSVFRSGYTF. The CDR3 bases are TGTGCCTGGAGTGTATTTCGCTCCGGCTACACCTTC.

J is TRBJ2-2 and V is TRBV7-2, with D perhaps matching TRBD2 (6 bases). V lost 3 bases and J lost 5, with 16 bases in between. The CDR3 extends over 16 amino acids. CDR1 is SGHTA and CDR2 is FQGNSA in the germline V gene. CDR3: CASSFVASVITGELFF. The CDR3 DNA reads TGTGCCAGCAGCTTCGTCGCTAGCGTAATAACCGGGGAGCTGTTTTTT.

The chain links TRBV10-1 to TRBJ2-7; 7 bases line up with TRBD1. The CDR3 has 18 residues. V lost 2 bases to trimming and J lost 5 bases; unmatched junction nucleotides: 18. CDR1 WNHNN and CDR2 SYGVQD come from the germline V gene (reference sequence). This CDR3 reads CASSESPLRRAGGNEQYF. As DNA, the CDR3 is TGCGCCAGCAGTGAGAGCCCGCTCCGCCGGGCAGGGGGAAACGAGCAGTACTTC.

This clone was observed once. The chain links TRBV2 to TRBJ1-5; D gene uncertain. V lost 7 bases to trimming and J lost 2 bases, with 9 bases between them. From germline, CDR1 is SNHLY and CDR2 FYNNEI. The CDR3 runs 13 residues. DNA of the CDR3: TGTGCCAGCACGGGCCCCGGCAATCAGCCCCAGCATTTT. Translated, it gives CASTGPGNQPQHF.

V usage is TRBV10-3 and J usage is TRBJ1-2; TRBD1 might be the D (5 bases). This CDR3 has 13 amino acids. With 3 bases removed from V and 4 bases from J, the gap between germline ends came to 9 bases. The germline CDR1 and CDR2 sequences are ENHRY and SYGVKD. For the CDR3, the DNA is TGTGCCATCAGTGACGGGGCGGGCTATGGCTACACCTTC. Protein: CAISDGAGYGYTF.

This sequence joins TRBV10-3 and TRBJ2-1; 8 positions agree with TRBD1. The CDR3 is 15 residues long. The germline V gene has CDR1 ENHRY and CDR2 SYGVKD. With V trimmed by 6 bases and J by 0 bases, 4 bases remained unmatched. CDR3 sequence reads: CAISPGQVSYNEQFF. The CDR3 nucleotides read TGTGCCATCAGCCCGGGACAGGTCTCCTACAATGAGCAGTTCTTC.

The rearrangement links TRBV10-3 to TRBJ2-5; D unresolved. Trimming took off 4 bases at V and 0 bases at J, with 9 bases between the two ends. This CDR3 region has 14 residues. CDR1 ENHRY and CDR2 SYGVKD come from the germline V gene. In DNA form, the CDR3 reads TGTGCCATCAGTGGGTCCTTGTACCAAGAGACCCAGTACTTC. It translates to CAISGSLYQETQYF.

The chain links TRBV18 to TRBJ2-2; 7 bases map to TRBD1. V lost 6 bases to trimming and J lost 11 bases; unmatched junction nucleotides: 21. Germline CDR1 and CDR2: KGHSH and LQKENI. This CDR3 has 17 residues. CDR3 DNA: TGTGCCAGCTCTCCCTTGCCCGGGACAGCTAACACCGTAGAGCTGTTTTTT. Protein product: CASSPLPGTANTVELFF. The entire variable domain, with the rest obtained from reference TRBV18 and TRBJ2-2, is as follows: NAGVMQNPRHLVRRRGQEARLRCSPMKGHSHVYWYRQLPEEGLKFMVYLQKENIIDESGMPKERFSAEFPKEGPSILRIQQVVRGDSAAYFCASSPLPGTANTVELFFGEGSRLTVL.

The chain combines TRBV5-6 with TRBJ2-2; D is unclear. V was clipped by 1 base and J by 7 bases, with 17 bases between them. There are 16 residues in the CDR3. Germline V gene lookup returns CDR1 SGHDT and CDR2 YYEEEE. The CDR3 loop is CASSLWRPTIGGELFF. CDR3 in DNA: TGTGCCAGCAGCTTGTGGCGACCCACCATTGGCGGGGAGCTGTTTTTT. Full variable domain (missing parts from reference TRBV5-6 and TRBJ2-2): DAGVTQSPTHLIKTRGQQVTLRCSPKSGHDTVSWYQQALGQGPQFIFQYYEEEERQRGNFPDRFSGHQFPNYSSELNVNALLLGDSALYLCASSLWRPTIGGELFFGEGSRLTVL.

The chain links TRBV27 to TRBJ1-2; tentatively, D is TRBD1 (5 bases). Trimming shortened V by 5 bases and J by 4 bases, and 11 bases separated the two germline ends. The CDR3 consists of 13 residues. CDR1 and CDR2 from the germline V gene are MNHEY and SMNVEV (reference sequence). CDR3 in DNA: TGTGCCAGCAGTCCCCGGGGCCGCTATGGCTACACCTTC. This encodes CASSPRGRYGYTF.

This chain links TRBV6-5 with TRBJ2-1; D might be TRBD1 (6 bases). The CDR3 consists of 16 residues. The V end lost 0 bases, the J end lost 7 bases, and 16 bases lay between the germline ends. The germline V gene encodes CDR1 MNHEY and CDR2 SVGAGI. DNA of the CDR3: TGTGCCAGCAGTTACTCGACAGGAGTCGTGTGGAATGAGCAGTTCTTC. Protein product: CASSYSTGVVWNEQFF.

This sequence joins TRBV25-1 and TRBJ2-1, with 9 bases fitting TRBD2. CDR3 size: 17 residues. The germline V gene encodes CDR1 MGHDK and CDR2 SYGVNS. Unmatched junction bases numbered 12, after V lost 7 bases and J lost 2 bases. CDR3 in amino acids: CASTGTRSGRTYNEQFF. The CDR3 bases are TGTGCCAGCACCGGGACTCGTAGCGGGAGAACCTACAATGAGCAGTTCTTC.

Notes on this clone: Other DNA sequences in this specimen translate into the identical CDR3. CDR3 in amino acids: CASSLVYGNEQFF. The CDR3 DNA sequence: TGTGCCAGCAGCTTAGTTTACGGGAATGAGCAGTTCTTC. This chain connects TRBV7-2 to TRBJ2-1; D call uncertain. This CDR3 has 13 amino acids. Looked up from germline, CDR1 is SGHTA and CDR2 is FQGNSA. Trimming took 1 base from V and 7 from J, leaving 8 bases between them. The variable domain in full, completed from reference TRBV7-2 and TRBJ2-1, reads GAGVSQSPSNKVTEKGKDVELRCDPISGHTALYWYRQSLGQGLEFLIYFQGNSAPDKSGLPSDRFSAERTGGSVSTLTIQRTQQEDSAVYLCASSLVYGNEQFFGPGTRLTVL.